This T cell receptor (beta chain) was observed in a study of naive and memory T cell subsets. Study observations and caveats: Over 85% of naive TCR sequences appeared only once, unlike memory subsets. Possibly reflecting memory cells re-expressing CD45RA, a few larger clonotypes occurred in naive repertoires, especially CD8.

In this sample, this clonotype turned up many times. The antigen remains unidentified. The beta constant-region primer was an equimolar mix of two oligonucleotides covering TRBC1 and TRBC2. Ligated cDNA was amplified by four rounds of PCR with nested alpha and beta constant-region primers and SP2. Using its own MiXCR run on the UMI-ligation and nested PCR reads, TCRdb lists one record per CDR3 protein. This sample has about 90,000 distinct CDR3 sequences, with 10% to 12% found just once. The sequenced sample was naive CD4+ T cells from blood. The TCR sequence derives from a human donor in good health.

CDR3: CATSDFLAGGSNEQFF. In DNA form, the CDR3 reads TGTGCCACCAGTGATTTCCTGGCGGGAGGGTCCAATGAGCAGTTCTTC. V is TRBV24-1 and J is TRBJ2-1, with 9 bases lining up with TRBD2. The CDR3 is made up of 16 amino acids. Germline V gene lookup returns CDR1 KGHDR and CDR2 SFDVKD. V lost 1 base to trimming and J lost 6 bases; unmatched junction nucleotides: 6.